Detailed here is one T cell receptor (beta chain). Its target is unknown. Trimming shortened V by 0 bases and J by 0 bases, and 9 bases separated the two germline ends. The CDR3 extends over 15 amino acids. Looked up from germline, CDR1 is SGDLS and CDR2 is YYNGEE. With a J-beta primer mix and a sample-barcoded 5' primer, a second PCR ran roughly 6 to 11 cycles. Each cDNA molecule was tagged by a template-switch adaptor with 12 random nucleotides. CDR3-containing paired-end reads numbering at least 2.5 million came from each sample. TCRdb independently ran MiXCR on the 5' RACE reads; one entry per CDR3 protein. This table holds 600,000 or so distinct CDR3 sequences, approximately 21% found once. The sample originates from a study of blood T cells in healthy people across ages. Study results and limitations: Observed TCR beta diversity showed a strong correlation with the percentage of naive T cells as measured by flow cytometry.

V usage is TRBV9 and J usage is TRBJ1-2, with D unclear. Sequenced: blood. The sequence was obtained from a man in his 70s in good health. CDR3 DNA sequence: TGTGCCAGCAGCGTAGACGGTGGAGCTAACTATGGCTACACCTTC. The encoded protein is CASSVDGGANYGYTF.